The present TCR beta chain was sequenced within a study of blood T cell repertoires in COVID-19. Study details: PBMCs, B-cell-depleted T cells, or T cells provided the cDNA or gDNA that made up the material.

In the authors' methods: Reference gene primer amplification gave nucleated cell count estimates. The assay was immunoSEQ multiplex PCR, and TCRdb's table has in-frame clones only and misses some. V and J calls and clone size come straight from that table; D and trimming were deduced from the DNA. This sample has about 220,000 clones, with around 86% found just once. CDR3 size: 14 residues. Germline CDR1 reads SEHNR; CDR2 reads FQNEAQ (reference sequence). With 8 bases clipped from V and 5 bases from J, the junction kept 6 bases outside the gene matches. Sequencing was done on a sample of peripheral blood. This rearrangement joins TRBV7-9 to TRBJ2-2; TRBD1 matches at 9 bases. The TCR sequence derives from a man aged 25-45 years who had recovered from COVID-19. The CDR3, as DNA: TGTGCCAGCGTGACAGGGGGGTGGACCGGGGAGCTGTTTTTT. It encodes CASVTGGWTGELFF.